The clone carrying this T cell receptor (beta chain) was seen only a few times. From the 5' RACE reads, TCRdb called clonotypes with MiXCR, one entry per CDR3 protein. The sample consists of fewer than 50,000 distinct CDR3 sequences, 4% of them appearing once. This entry is derived from a study of early T cells in non-severe SARS-CoV-2 infection. Looked up from germline, CDR1 is DFQATT and CDR2 is SNEGSKA (reference sequence). V lost 5 bases, J lost 1 base, and 13 bases stayed unmatched. The CDR3 has 17 residues. V is TRBV20-1 and J is TRBJ2-1; 8 bases line up with TRBD1. The source is an adult who was a healthcare worker with PCR-confirmed SARS-CoV-2 infection or an uninfected control (not recorded which). Source material: whole blood. This CDR3 reads CSARAETGVGSYNEQFF. CDR3 coding DNA: TGCAGTGCTCGTGCAGAGACAGGGGTCGGGTCCTACAATGAGCAGTTCTTC.